Sequencing of this T cell receptor beta chain was carried out in a study of T cell responses to AZD1222 COVID-19 vaccine. Concerning this clone: Antigen unknown.

This CDR3 spans 16 amino acids. CDR1 and CDR2 from the germline V gene are SGHVS and FQNEAQ. V lost 1 base to trimming and J lost 4 bases, with 14 bases between them. Notes on the study in general: The study found Spike-specific TCR breadth and depth rose after two AZD1222 doses. Clonal diversity was possibly underestimated; the donors were predominantly white British and more often female.

The data were produced by immunoSEQ multiplex PCR, yet TCRdb's version contains in-frame clones alone and is incomplete. The sample has 110,000 or so clones; around 88% are singletons. Sequencing used peripheral blood, obtained 28 days after the second AZD1222 dose. The chain has TRBV7-8 and TRBJ2-1; tentatively, D is TRBD2 (5 bases). The clonotype comes from an adult who received the AZD1222 COVID-19 vaccine. The CDR3: CASSLGRLAHYNEQFF. CDR3 DNA: TGTGCCAGCAGCTTAGGTAGGCTAGCCCATTACAATGAGCAGTTCTTC.